This T cell receptor beta chain was observed in a study of cytomegalovirus exposure and HLA in healthy donors. Looking at the study overall: Of all 400 or so donors who were genotyped, 75% to 90% belonged to the Caucasian-associated ancestry cluster. Study results and caveats: Follow-up analysis found HLA locus-dependent TCR association rates, highest for DRB1 and lowest for HLA-C. As a later analysis revealed, most CMV-associated TCR beta chains appeared HLA-restricted.

To note about this clone: As yet, its antigen is unknown.

With 5 bases removed from V and 3 bases from J, the gap between germline ends came to 11 bases. Germline CDR1 reads SNHLY; CDR2 reads FYNNEI. The CDR3 is 13 amino acids. PCR was performed using 60 Vbeta and 13 Jbeta primers. Sequenced by immunoSEQ multiplex PCR; TCRdb stores in-frame clones only, minus some. The sample yields 90,000 to 100,000 clones, less than 85% seen once. The sequence derives from a woman aged 60-75 years in good health and CMV-seropositive. Sample: PBMCs. This rearrangement joins TRBV2 to TRBJ2-7, with a weak D call TRBD1 (5 bases). CDR3 in DNA: TGTGCCAGCAGTTTACAGGCGTACTACGAGCAGTACTTC. Protein product: CASSLQAYYEQYF.